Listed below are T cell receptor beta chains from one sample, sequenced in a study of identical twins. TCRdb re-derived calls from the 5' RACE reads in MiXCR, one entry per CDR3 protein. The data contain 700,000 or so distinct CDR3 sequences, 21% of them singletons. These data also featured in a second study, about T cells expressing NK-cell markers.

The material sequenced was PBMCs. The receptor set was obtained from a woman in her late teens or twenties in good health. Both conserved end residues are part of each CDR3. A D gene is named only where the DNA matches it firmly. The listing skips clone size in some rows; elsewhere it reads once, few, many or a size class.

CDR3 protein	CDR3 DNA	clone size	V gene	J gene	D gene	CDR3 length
CASSPWGDNTEAFF	TGTGCCAGCAGCCCATGGGGGGATAACACTGAAGCTTTCTTT	NA	TRBV9	TRBJ1-1	NA	14
CASSLVVAGTDTQYF	TGCGCCAGCAGCTTGGTAGTAGCGGGCACAGATACGCAGTATTTT	few	TRBV5-1	TRBJ2-3	NA	15
CAITQGGNTEAFF	TGTGCCATCACCCAGGGGGGCAACACTGAAGCTTTCTTT	NA	TRBV10-3	TRBJ1-1	TRBD1	13
CASSLEKTDTQYF	TGTGCCAGCAGCTTAGAAAAGACAGATACGCAGTATTTT	NA	TRBV11-3	TRBJ2-3	NA	13
CSASLSMRGTEAFF	TGCAGTGCTAGTCTATCGATGCGGGGGACTGAAGCTTTCTTT	few	TRBV20-1	TRBJ1-1	NA	14
CSATGLGNTGELFF	TGCAGTGCGACGGGACTGGGGAACACCGGGGAGCTGTTTTTT	NA	TRBV20-1	TRBJ2-2	NA	14
CASSQDHWTGLYEQYF	TGCGCCAGCAGCCAAGATCACTGGACAGGCCTCTACGAGCAGTACTTC	few	TRBV4-3	TRBJ2-7	TRBD1	16
CASSFNPGLAVQETQYF	TGCGCCAGCAGCTTCAACCCGGGACTAGCGGTCCAAGAGACCCAGTACTTC	few	TRBV5-1	TRBJ2-5	TRBD2	17
CASSQEYRLYEQYF	TGCGCCAGCAGCCAAGAATACAGGCTCTACGAGCAGTACTTC	few	TRBV4-3	TRBJ2-7	NA	14
CASSPGVPTDTQYF	TGTGCCAGCTCACCAGGGGTCCCGACAGATACGCAGTATTTT	many	TRBV18	TRBJ2-3	NA	14
CASSYSNQRGGSYEQYF	TGTGCCAGCAGTTATTCTAACCAGCGGGGGGGATCCTACGAGCAGTACTTC	NA	TRBV6-9	TRBJ2-7	TRBD2	17
CSARFLGGTSLFYTQYF	TGCAGCGCCAGATTTTTGGGGGGGACTAGTCTTTTTTATACGCAGTATTTT	few	TRBV29-1	TRBJ2-3	TRBD2	17
CASGRLAQYF	TGTGCCAGCGGCCGGTTGGCGCAGTACTTC	many	TRBV27	TRBJ2-7	NA	10
CASSYGQKETLYF	TGTGCCAGCAGTTACGGCCAGAAAGAGACCCTGTACTTC	NA	TRBV6-5	TRBJ2-5	NA	13
CATSTGNTGELFF	TGTGCCACCTCGACAGGAAACACCGGGGAGCTGTTTTTT	NA	TRBV21-1	TRBJ2-2	NA	13
CASSAFASGRENEQFF	TGTGCCAGCAGCGCCTTCGCTAGCGGGAGGGAGAATGAGCAGTTCTTC	few	TRBV9	TRBJ2-1	TRBD2	16
CASSPTRDWTDTQYF	TGTGCCAGCTCCCCTACTAGAGATTGGACAGATACGCAGTATTTT	NA	TRBV18	TRBJ2-3	NA	15
CSVEDLNSNEQYF	TGCAGCGTTGAAGATCTGAACAGCAACGAGCAGTACTTC	NA	TRBV29-1	TRBJ2-7	NA	13
CASSPGTDNGYTF	TGTGCCAGCAGCCCCGGGACAGACAATGGCTACACCTTC	NA	TRBV7-2	TRBJ1-2	TRBD1	13
CASSSYLRGRGDNEQFF	TGTGCCAGCAGCTCCTACTTGAGGGGAAGGGGGGACAATGAGCAGTTCTTC	NA	TRBV7-3	TRBJ2-1	NA	17
CASSVFSGGGTGELFF	TGTGCCAGCAGCGTATTTAGCGGGGGAGGCACCGGGGAGCTGTTTTTT	few	TRBV9	TRBJ2-2	TRBD2	16
CASSVLGNNEQFF	TGTGCCAGCAGTGTGCTGGGAAACAATGAGCAGTTCTTC	few	TRBV2	TRBJ2-1	NA	13
CASSYGTSGRNEQFF	TGTGCCAGCAGTTATGGGACTAGCGGGAGAAATGAGCAGTTCTTC	NA	TRBV6-2/TRBV6-3	TRBJ2-1	TRBD2	15
CASSEMSGRFLNEQFF	TGTGCCAGCAGTGAAATGTCAGGAAGGTTTTTGAATGAGCAGTTCTTC	NA	TRBV6-1	TRBJ2-1	NA	16